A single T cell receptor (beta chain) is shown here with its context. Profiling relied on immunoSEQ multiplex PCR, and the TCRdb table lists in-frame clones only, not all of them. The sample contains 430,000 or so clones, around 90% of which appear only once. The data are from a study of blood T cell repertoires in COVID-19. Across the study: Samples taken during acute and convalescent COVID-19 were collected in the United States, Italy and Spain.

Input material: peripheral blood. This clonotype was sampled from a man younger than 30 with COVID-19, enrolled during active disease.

CDR3 residues: CASSPGQSNLAKNIQYF. In nucleotides, the CDR3 is TGTGCCAGCAGCCCGGGACAGAGCAACCTAGCCAAAAACATTCAGTACTTC. The J gene is TRBJ2-4, the V gene TRBV11-3; 7 positions match TRBD1. Germline CDR1 and CDR2: SGHNT and YENEEA. CDR3 length equals 17 residues. V shed 5 bases and J 0 bases; nucleotides not matched to a gene: 10.